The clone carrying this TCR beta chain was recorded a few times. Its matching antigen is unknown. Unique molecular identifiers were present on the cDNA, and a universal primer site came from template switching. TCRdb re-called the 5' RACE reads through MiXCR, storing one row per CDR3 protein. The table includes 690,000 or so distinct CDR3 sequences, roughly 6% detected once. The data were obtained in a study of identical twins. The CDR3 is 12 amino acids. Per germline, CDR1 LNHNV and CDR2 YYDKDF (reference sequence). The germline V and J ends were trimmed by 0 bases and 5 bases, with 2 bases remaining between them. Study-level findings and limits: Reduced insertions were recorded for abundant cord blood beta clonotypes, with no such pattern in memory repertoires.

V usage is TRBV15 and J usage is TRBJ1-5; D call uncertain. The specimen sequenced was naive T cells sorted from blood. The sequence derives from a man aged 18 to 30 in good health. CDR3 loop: CATSRDYQPQHF. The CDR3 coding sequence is TGTGCCACCAGCAGAGATTATCAGCCCCAGCATTTT. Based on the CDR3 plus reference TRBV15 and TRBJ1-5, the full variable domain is DAMVIQNPRYQVTQFGKPVTLSCSQTLNHNVMYWYQQKSSQAPKLLFHYYDKDFNNEADTPDNFQSRRPNTSFCFLDIRSPGLGDTAMYLCATSRDYQPQHFGDGTRLSIL.